The 21 T cell receptor beta chains below come from one sample, sequenced in a study of blood T cells in healthy people across ages. A second PCR of about 7 to 11 cycles used a sample-barcoded 5' primer and a J-beta primer mix. TCRdb ran MiXCR on the 5' RACE reads and lists one entry per CDR3 protein. The sample records about 780,000 distinct CDR3 sequences, around 25% being singletons. The data were also submitted as part of a second study, on T cells of mothers and their children.

The specimen sequenced was blood. These receptors all come from a boy aged 5-17 years in good health.

This clonotype appeared a few times. The chain is built from TRBV11-2 and TRBJ1-2, with 7 bases fitting TRBD1. J lost 0 bases, V lost 2 bases, and 3 bases had no gene match. This CDR3 has 15 amino acids. In germline, CDR1 is SGHAT, CDR2 FQNNGV. The CDR3 DNA sequence: TGTGCCAGCAGCTTACGGACAGGCTCTAACTATGGCTACACCTTC. It translates to CASSLRTGSNYGYTF.

V is TRBV12-3 or TRBV12-4 and J is TRBJ1-2, with D perhaps matching TRBD1 (6 bases). CDR3 size: 15 residues. V was cut by 2 bases and J by 2 bases, with 12 bases left in between. CDR3: CASSLSPQGNYGYTF. CDR3 nucleotide sequence: TGTGCCAGCAGTTTATCCCCTCAGGGGAACTATGGCTACACCTTC.

A word on this clonotype: A junction boundary mismatches the germline segment, possibly from a read error. This rearrangement joins TRBV25-1 to TRBJ2-7; possibly TRBD1 for D (6 bases). This CDR3 is built from 16 residues. The germline CDR1 and CDR2 sequences are MGHDK and SYGVNS. CDR3 protein: CVSSEPSGQSIYEQYF. CDR3 bases: TGTGTCAGCAGTGAGCCTTCCGGACAGAGTATCTACGAGCAGTACTTC.

The table lists this clonotype with many counts. The rearrangement joins TRBV29-1 to TRBJ2-3; TRBD1 is a possible D gene (6 bases). CDR3 length: 13 residues. V was trimmed by 1 base and J by 3 bases, leaving 8 bases between them. From germline, CDR1 is SQVTM and CDR2 ANQGSEA. In DNA, the CDR3 is TGCAGCGTTGAAGTGGGGGCTACAGATACGCAGTATTTT. This encodes CSVEVGATDTQYF.

The chain employs TRBV20-1 and TRBJ2-1; tentatively, D is TRBD2 (7 bases). TRBJ2-5 explains the end of the DNA better; the J call may be wrong. Germline values: CDR1 DFQATT, CDR2 SNEGSKA (reference sequence). The CDR3 covers 14 residues. The CDR3 sequence: CSAPRGGAKETQYF. The DNA for the CDR3 is TGCAGTGCTCCTAGGGGGGGGGCCAAGGAGACCCAGTACTTC.

This clonotype was seen only a few times. This rearrangement joins TRBV27 to TRBJ2-5; no reliable D call. The J call may be wrong; the DNA end is better matched by TRBJ2-7. Germline V gene sequence: CDR1 MNHEY, CDR2 SMNVEV (reference sequence). CDR3 size: 14 residues. The CDR3 DNA sequence: TGTGCCAGCAGTTTATATGACGGCTCCTACGAGCAGTACTTC. It yields the protein CASSLYDGSYEQYF.

The rearrangement uses TRBV3-1 and TRBJ2-1; TRBD2 matches at 8 bases. Germline assignment: CDR1 LGHDT and CDR2 YNNKEL (reference sequence). The J segment lost 7 bases and the V segment lost 1 base, leaving 9 bases of the junction unmatched. The CDR3 spans 16 residues. CDR3 nucleotide sequence: TGTGCCAGCAGCCAAGGGGTCGGGACTAGAGGGAATGAGCAGTTCTTC. Its translation: CASSQGVGTRGNEQFF.

The chain has TRBV6-1 and TRBJ1-2; 12 nucleotides align to TRBD1. Germline trimming cut 5 bases from V and 4 bases from J; bases unmatched to any gene: 11. In germline, CDR1 is MNHNS, CDR2 SASEGT. This CDR3 spans 17 amino acids. The CDR3 DNA reads TGTGCCAGCAGTCCCCTCAGGGGACAGGGGGCTTCCTATGGCTACACCTTC. Its translation: CASSPLRGQGASYGYTF.

The chain joins TRBV15 to TRBJ2-1, with D tentatively TRBD2 (5 bases). V gave up 0 bases and J gave up 7 bases, with 16 bases separating them. There are 16 residues in the CDR3. Germline CDR1 reads LNHNV; CDR2 reads YYDKDF (reference sequence). The CDR3 coding sequence is TGTGCCACCAGCAGAGATAGGCGGGCTCCGGGGAATGAGCAGTTCTTC. Translating it yields CATSRDRRAPGNEQFF.

Only a few counts were recorded for this clonotype. The V call is TRBV4-1, the J call TRBJ1-2, with D perhaps TRBD1 (5 bases). The CDR3 is 14 residues long. Germline V lookup: CDR1 MGHRA, CDR2 YSYEKL. The ends were cut back, 0 bases at V and 8 bases at J, with 13 bases in the middle. CDR3 region: CASSQDTTGFGYTF. The DNA of the CDR3 is TGCGCCAGCAGCCAAGATACTACAGGCTTCGGCTACACCTTC.

In this sample, this clonotype turned up a few times. This CDR3 reads CASSQGYQSDEQYF. The CDR3 bases are TGTGCCAGCAGCCAAGGTTATCAATCCGACGAGCAGTACTTC. The V call is TRBV3-1, the J call TRBJ2-5; D call uncertain. The DNA end is a closer match to TRBJ2-7, so the J assignment may be wrong. Germline V CDR1 and CDR2: LGHDT, YNNKEL (reference sequence). The CDR3 length is 14 residues.

V and J are TRBV12-3 or TRBV12-4 and TRBJ2-7; 7 bases agree with TRBD2. The CDR3 runs to 15 residues. Trimming took 5 bases from V and 5 from J; bases not matched to a gene: 12. The CDR3 loop reads CASSRGLGFDDEQYF. The CDR3, as DNA: TGTGCCAGCAGTCGAGGACTAGGATTCGACGACGAGCAGTACTTC.

The chain joins TRBV7-9 to TRBJ2-1; 8 bases line up with TRBD2. The CDR3 is made up of 14 amino acids. CDR1 SEHNR and CDR2 FQNEAQ come from the germline V gene (reference sequence). After removal of 0 bases from V and 6 bases from J, the junction contained 1 base not matched to a gene. The chain's CDR3 is CASSLAGTSNEQFF. The CDR3 coding sequence is TGTGCCAGCAGCTTAGCCGGGACTAGCAATGAGCAGTTCTTC.

The chain carries TRBV2 and TRBJ1-2; no clear D gene. CDR3 size: 15 residues. Germline loops: CDR1 SNHLY, CDR2 FYNNEI. With 4 bases removed from V and 0 bases from J, the gap between germline ends came to 12 bases. The DNA for the CDR3 is TGTGCCAGCAGTGGGATTCCCGGACCTAACTATGGCTACACCTTC. Residues: CASSGIPGPNYGYTF.

For the CDR3, the DNA is TGTGCCAGCAGTTTAGGGACAGGGGTAAACAATCAGCCCCAGCATTTT. Translated: CASSLGTGVNNQPQHF. The chain carries TRBV28 and TRBJ1-5, with TRBD1 identical over 10 bases. V was pared by 2 bases and J by 3 bases, with 4 bases of the junction left unmatched. The germline V gene encodes CDR1 MDHEN and CDR2 SYDVKM. The CDR3 spans 16 residues.

The chain couples TRBV20-1 to TRBJ1-6, with 7 positions matching TRBD1. This CDR3 is 13 amino acids long. The germline gives CDR1 DFQATT, CDR2 SNEGSKA (reference sequence). J was trimmed by 5 bases and V by 6 bases; bases with no gene match: 4. The CDR3 DNA is TGCAGTGCAACCACAGGGGATAATTCACCCCTCCACTTT. Amino acid sequence: CSATTGDNSPLHF.

V usage is TRBV24-1 and J usage is TRBJ2-3; no clear D. Germline CDR1 reads KGHDR; CDR2 reads SFDVKD. V lost 5 bases and J 5 bases, leaving 10 bases between the germline ends. The CDR3 sequence is 13 residues long. The CDR3 DNA reads TGTGCCACCAGTGGCCCGTTAGGAGATACGCAGTATTTT. Translated: CATSGPLGDTQYF.

This clonotype appeared a few times. V is TRBV7-2 and J is TRBJ2-5; possibly TRBD2 for D (6 bases). CDR1 and CDR2 from the germline V gene are SGHTA and FQGNSA. The CDR3 contains 14 residues. The ends were cut back, 3 bases at V and 5 bases at J, with 13 bases in the middle. The CDR3 bases are TGTGCCAGCAGCTTCCCTTGGGAGGTGGAGACCCAGTACTTC. Its protein product is CASSFPWEVETQYF.

At least ten counts were recorded for this clonotype. This chain links TRBV7-2 with TRBJ1-1; D might be TRBD1 (5 bases). V gave up 1 base and J gave up 5 bases, with 8 bases separating them. Germline V lookup: CDR1 SGHTA, CDR2 FQGNSA. This CDR3 region has 13 residues. CDR3 in DNA: TGTGCCAGCAGCTTAGTTGAGGGGACTGAAGCTTTCTTT. It translates to CASSLVEGTEAFF. Based on the CDR3 plus reference TRBV7-2 and TRBJ1-1, the full variable domain is GAGVSQSPSNKVTEKGKDVELRCDPISGHTALYWYRQSLGQGLEFLIYFQGNSAPDKSGLPSDRFSAERTGGSVSTLTIQRTQQEDSAVYLCASSLVEGTEAFFGQGTRLTVV.

The chain combines TRBV10-3 with TRBJ2-5; possibly TRBD1 for D (6 bases). Trimming stripped 2 bases from V and 5 bases from J, with 12 bases between. This CDR3 has 14 amino acids. CDR1 and CDR2 from the germline V gene are ENHRY and SYGVKD. CDR3 residues: CAISEGGERETQYF. CDR3 in DNA: TGTGCCATCAGTGAGGGGGGCGAGCGGGAGACCCAGTACTTC.

This chain links TRBV27 with TRBJ2-3, with TRBD1 identical over 9 bases. V lost 5 bases and J lost 3; bases outside the gene matches: 15. The CDR3 length is 18 residues. Germline-derived CDR1 and CDR2 are MNHEY and SMNVEV (reference sequence). In DNA form, the CDR3 reads TGTGCCAGCAGTGTGCTCGAGTTTCGGACAGGGGCTACAGATACGCAGTATTTT. This encodes CASSVLEFRTGATDTQYF.